This T cell receptor (beta chain) was found in a study of read filtering for tumor transcriptome and immune sequencing. Study-wide background: IR-seq gave about 4 to 10.27 million TCR reads per sample; RNA-seq gave about 80 to 1,300.

From roughly 390 ng of RNA, a library with molecular barcoded alpha/delta and beta/gamma adaptors was made. TCRdb redid the calling of the reads with MiXCR, one entry per CDR3 protein. This sample carries more than 45,000 distinct CDR3 sequences, over 9% of them seen once, and the ten largest clones take approximately 16%. Every patient had bone marrow sampled while the disease was active. This clonotype was seen many times. Its antigen is unidentified. Study-level points and caveats: Even smaller IR-seq throughput identified most shared clonotypes.

Sequencing was carried out using a population of CD138-negative cells sorted from bone marrow. This TCR derives from a donor at least 40 years old with multiple myeloma.

The CDR3 loop is CASSYIPGQGSYEQYF. The DNA of the CDR3 is TGTGCCAGCAGTTACATTCCGGGACAGGGGTCCTACGAGCAGTACTTC. This chain links TRBV12-3 or TRBV12-4 with TRBJ2-7; 10 nucleotides agree with TRBD1. CDR3 size: 16 residues. Trimming removed 4 bases from V and 1 base from J; junction bases left unmatched: 7.